A selection of T cell receptor beta chains follows, all from one sample in a study of CD8 T cells in Susac syndrome. MiXCR, applied by TCRdb to the immunoSEQ multiplex PCR reads, yields one record per CDR3 protein. The profile shows around 190,000 distinct CDR3 sequences, 94% of them singletons. The sequencing sample was made of CD4+ T cells from PBMCs. These receptors were obtained from a human donor with Susac syndrome. The CDR3 runs from the conserved cysteine through the conserved F or W. A D gene is named only where the DNA matches it firmly. For some rows the clone size is stated as once, few or many, or as a class when expanded; others skip it.

V gene	J gene	clone size	D gene	CDR3 DNA	CDR3 protein
TRBV3-1	TRBJ1-2	-	TRBD1	TGTGCCAGCAGTCGGGACAGCATTAACTATGGCTACACCTTC	CASSRDSINYGYTF
TRBV4-1	TRBJ1-2	-	TRBD1	TGCGCCAGCAGCCAAGATCGACAGGGCGGCTACACCTTC	CASSQDRQGGYTF
TRBV9	TRBJ1-2	-	TRBD1	TGTGCCAGCACCCCGGACAGGGGGCGTTATGGCTACACCTTC	CASTPDRGRYGYTF
TRBV11-2	TRBJ2-7	-	-	TGTGCCAGCAGCTCCGACAGGTCCTACGAGCAGTACTTC	CASSSDRSYEQYF
TRBV6-1	TRBJ2-5	-	TRBD2	TGTGCCAGCAGTGGCGGCAGGAAGGGACTAGCGGGAGAGACCCAGTACTTC	CASSGGRKGLAGETQYF
TRBV7-3	TRBJ2-7	-	-	TGTGCCAGCAGCTCCACCCCGGCGGGGTCCGACGAGCAGTACTTC	CASSSTPAGSDEQYF
TRBV20-1	TRBJ2-3	-	TRBD2	TGCAGTGCTAGCGGGGGGGCAGATACGCAGTATTTT	CSASGGADTQYF
TRBV9	TRBJ2-2	-	-	TGTGCCAGCAGCCCCGCGGCGGCCAACACCGGGGAGCTGTTTTTT	CASSPAAANTGELFF
TRBV5-4	TRBJ2-1	-	-	TGTGCCAGCAGCTTGGCCGTCGCGAATGAGCAGTTCTTC	CASSLAVANEQFF
TRBV20-1	TRBJ2-3	once	TRBD1	TGCAGTGCTAGAGATGTACAGGGGGCTTACACAGATACGCAGTATTTT	CSARDVQGAYTDTQYF
TRBV3-1	TRBJ2-3	-	-	TGTGCCAGCAGCCGCGAACGATACACAGATACGCAGTATTTT	CASSRERYTDTQYF
TRBV24-1	TRBJ1-5	-	TRBD1	TGTGCCACCAGTGCCACACAGGGGTCGGGCAATCAGCCCCAGCATTTT	CATSATQGSGNQPQHF
TRBV25-1	TRBJ2-7	-	-	TGTGCCAGCAGTGAGGGCGGGGGCCGCTACGAGCAGTACTTC	CASSEGGGRYEQYF
TRBV29-1	TRBJ1-3	-	-	TGCAGCGTCCTGGACGTTGTCTCTGGAAACACCATATATTTT	CSVLDVVSGNTIYF
TRBV27	TRBJ1-1	-	TRBD1	TGTGCCAGCAGTTTCCGGGGACTACAGGGGATCCGCACTGAAGCTTTCTTT	CASSFRGLQGIRTEAFF
TRBV30	TRBJ2-3	-	TRBD1	TGTGCCTGGAGTCAGGGGGCGCTTGGATCAAGCACAGATACGCAGTATTTT	CAWSQGALGSSTDTQYF
TRBV5-1	TRBJ1-1	-	-	TGCGCCAGCAGCTCCCAGACCAACACTGAAGCTTTCTTT	CASSSQTNTEAFF
TRBV20-1	TRBJ2-1	-	-	TGCAGTGCTGGGGACTTAAAAGGGGGTGAGCAGTTCTTC	CSAGDLKGGEQFF
TRBV7-3	TRBJ2-7	-	-	TGTGCCAGCAGCTTAGGGCCAACGACCTACGAGCAGTACTTC	CASSLGPTTYEQYF
TRBV11-2	TRBJ1-5	-	-	TGTGCCAGCAGCCAGACAGGTTCCAATCAGCCCCAGCATTTT	CASSQTGSNQPQHF
TRBV29-1	TRBJ2-3	-	-	TGCAGCACGAGGCTAACGACTTACACAGATACGCAGTATTTT	CSTRLTTYTDTQYF
TRBV4-3	TRBJ2-2	-	TRBD2	TGCGCCAGCAGCCATGAACCCCCCGCTAGCGGGGTTGTCGGGGAGCTGTTTTTT	CASSHEPPASGVVGELFF
TRBV3-1	TRBJ2-7	-	-	TGTGCCAGCAGCCATGCCGGGTATATGGGCGGTGAGCAGTACTTC	CASSHAGYMGGEQYF
TRBV7-9	TRBJ1-2	once	-	TGTGCCAGCAGCCCGGGTAGTCTCCATGGCTACACCTTC	CASSPGSLHGYTF
TRBV20-1	TRBJ1-1	-	-	TGCAGTGCTACCTTAGGGCCTCTGGACACTGAAGCTTTCTTT	CSATLGPLDTEAFF
TRBV4-1	TRBJ2-7	-	TRBD1	TGCGCCAGCAGCAAAGGACAGGAGCGCTACGAGCAGTACTTC	CASSKGQERYEQYF
TRBV7-9	TRBJ2-6	-	-	TGTGCCAGCAGCTTAGAGTGGCTCGGGCTGGCAGGGGCCAACGTCCTGACTTTC	CASSLEWLGLAGANVLTF
TRBV20-1	TRBJ1-5	-	TRBD1	TGCAGTGCCATGAATGACAGGGGGCAGCCCCAGCATTTT	CSAMNDRGQPQHF
TRBV5-6	TRBJ1-4	-	TRBD1	TGTGCCAGCAGCAATGGTTACAGGGGAAATGAAAAACTGTTTTTT	CASSNGYRGNEKLFF
TRBV29-1	TRBJ1-1	-	TRBD1	TGCAGCGTTGAAGACACGACAGGGACCACTGAAGCTTTCTTT	CSVEDTTGTTEAFF
TRBV20-1	TRBJ2-7	-	TRBD1	TGCAGTGCTAGTGGGCAGGGGGCAAGGGAGCAGTACTTC	CSASGQGAREQYF
TRBV5-1	TRBJ2-1	-	TRBD2	TGCGCCAGCACCCCGACTTTGACTAGCGGGGGGGCGTATGAGCAGTTCTTC	CASTPTLTSGGAYEQFF
TRBV10-3	TRBJ2-1	-	TRBD1	TGTGCCATCAGTGAGCAACAGGGGAATGAGCAGTTCTTC	CAISEQQGNEQFF
TRBV20-1	TRBJ2-7	-	-	TGCAGTGCTGCCCAACCCACACACGAGCAGTACTTC	CSAAQPTHEQYF
TRBV29-1	TRBJ2-3	-	-	TGCAGCGGCGGTCTTAGCACAGATACGCAGTATTTT	CSGGLSTDTQYF
TRBV5-6	TRBJ2-1	-	TRBD1	TGTGCCAGCAGCTTCTTGACAGGGGGCGAGCAGTTCTTC	CASSFLTGGEQFF
TRBV6-6	TRBJ1-6	-	TRBD1	TGTGCCAGCAGTCCGGGACAGGGGTTTAATTCACCCCTCCACTTT	CASSPGQGFNSPLHF
TRBV5-1	TRBJ2-1	-	-	TGCGCCAGCAGCTTAACCGGGACCTTTTACAATGAGCAGTTCTTC	CASSLTGTFYNEQFF
TRBV30	TRBJ1-4	-	TRBD1	TGTGCCTGGACTCCCGACAGGGGACAGGGGAATGAAAAACTGTTTTTT	CAWTPDRGQGNEKLFF
TRBV24-1	TRBJ2-1	-	-	TGTGCCACCAGTGATAGGGTTGTCGGGGAGCAGTTCTTC	CATSDRVVGEQFF
TRBV30	TRBJ2-2	once	-	TGTGCCTGGAGTGTAGGGCAGTGGGACACCGGGGAGCTGTTTTTT	CAWSVGQWDTGELFF
TRBV5-1	TRBJ2-3	-	-	TGCGCCAGCGGGGGCCAAAGCACAGATACGCAGTATTTT	CASGGQSTDTQYF
TRBV4-2	TRBJ1-4	once	TRBD1	TGTGCCAGCAGCCAGGACAGGGGGCGGAATGAAAAACTGTTTTTT	CASSQDRGRNEKLFF
TRBV20-1	TRBJ2-4	-	-	TGCAGTGCTAGGCCAGGAGGGGTGGGCAAAAACATTCAGTACTTC	CSARPGGVGKNIQYF
TRBV10-3	TRBJ2-7	-	-	TGTGCCATCAGTGGGTCCCCACAGGGCGGTTACGAGCAGTACTTC	CAISGSPQGGYEQYF
TRBV7-9	TRBJ2-3	-	-	TGTGCCAGCATCCAATGGGAGACGGCTAGCACAGATACGCAGTATTTT	CASIQWETASTDTQYF
TRBV30	TRBJ1-1	-	-	TGTGCCTGGAGCGGGGGCCAGAACACTGAAGCTTTCTTT	CAWSGGQNTEAFF
TRBV21-1	TRBJ2-7	-	-	TGTGCCAGCAGGCCTTGGACAGGGATAAGCGGGGGACTTCTGTACGAGCAGTACTTC	CASRPWTGISGGLLYEQYF
TRBV9	TRBJ2-1	few	TRBD2	TGTGCCAGCAGCGTGACTAGCGGGAACAATGAGCAGTTCTTC	CASSVTSGNNEQFF
TRBV19	TRBJ2-1	-	-	TGTGCCAGCCGGATGAATGTCGGTGAGCAGTTCTTC	CASRMNVGEQFF
TRBV5-8	TRBJ2-1	-	TRBD1	TGTGCCAGCAGCTTTACAAGGACAGGGGGCAATGAGCAGTTCTTC	CASSFTRTGGNEQFF
TRBV20-1	TRBJ2-5	-	-	TGCAGTGCTAGGGGGGGCCGAGGAGAGACCCAGTACTTC	CSARGGRGETQYF